This TCR beta chain originates from a study of T cell responses to AZD1222 COVID-19 vaccine. This clone was detected a few times. The antigen remains undetermined. Whole-study findings and limits: Only after the peak T cell response were repertoires sampled.

Sequenced by immunoSEQ multiplex PCR; TCRdb stores in-frame clones only, minus some. The table includes roughly 80,000 clones, 90% to 95% detected once. Germline V gene lookup returns CDR1 MNHEY and CDR2 SVGEGT. V lost 5 bases, J lost 1 base, and 8 bases lay in between. This CDR3 spans 13 amino acids. The chain uses TRBV6-2 or TRBV6-3 and TRBJ1-1; no definite D call. The TCR comes from an adult in good health. The source was peripheral blood, collected on day 0 of MenACWY control vaccination. DNA for the CDR3: TGTGCCAGCAGTCAAAGAGAGAACACTGAAGCTTTCTTT. It specifies CASSQRENTEAFF.